What follows are 20 T cell receptor beta chains derived from one specimen sequenced in a study of cytomegalovirus exposure and HLA in healthy donors. The primer mix had 60 Vbeta and 13 Jbeta primers. Repertoires were generated with immunoSEQ multiplex PCR, while TCRdb's copy carries only in-frame clones and drops some. The data hold more than 100,000 clones, with 55% to 80% observed a single time. What was sequenced was PBMCs. Receptor source: a woman aged 40 to 50 in good health and CMV-seronegative.

This chain uses TRBV7-6 with TRBJ2-7; D might be TRBD1 (6 bases). Germline CDR1 SGHVS, CDR2 FNYEAQ. The CDR3 is 13 residues long. Trimming stripped 5 bases from V and 2 bases from J, with 10 bases between. As DNA, the CDR3 is TGTGCCAGCAGCCCACAGGGTACCTACGAGCAGTACTTC. Its protein is CASSPQGTYEQYF.

V gene TRBV19 combines with J gene TRBJ2-1; perhaps TRBD2 as D (7 bases). CDR1 LNHDA and CDR2 SQIVND come from the germline V gene (reference sequence). The CDR3 spans 13 residues. Trimming removed 5 bases from V and 6 bases from J, with 11 bases in between. The CDR3 nucleotides read TGTGCCAGTAGTGCGGGGGCGCGCAATGAGCAGTTCTTC. Protein sequence: CASSAGARNEQFF.

Only one count was recorded for this clone. In DNA, the CDR3 is TGTGCCAGCAGTTCAGGGCCAGGCAGGGATACGCAGTATTTT. It encodes CASSSGPGRDTQYF. The chain is built from TRBV6-5 and TRBJ2-3, with TRBD1 as a possible D gene (5 bases). This CDR3 has 14 residues. Germline assignment: CDR1 MNHEY and CDR2 SVGAGI. V dropped 4 bases and J dropped 6 bases, with 14 bases sitting between them.

The chain employs TRBV4-2 and TRBJ1-5; 8 nucleotides align to TRBD1. There are 15 residues in the CDR3. CDR1 LGHNA and CDR2 YNFKEQ come from the germline V gene. J gave up 5 bases and V 0 bases, and 3 bases lay outside the gene matches. The CDR3 DNA sequence: TGTGCCAGCAGCCAAGATTCAGGGGGCCATCAGCCCCAGCATTTT. Translating it yields CASSQDSGGHQPQHF.

This chain joins TRBV29-1 and TRBJ2-7; TRBD1 aligns across 8 bases. Germline V gene lookup returns CDR1 SQVTM and CDR2 ANQGSEA. This CDR3 comprises 14 residues. V lost 4 bases to trimming and J lost 2 bases; unmatched junction nucleotides: 7. The CDR3 loop is CSVASDRATYEQYF. The CDR3 DNA is TGCAGCGTTGCCTCGGACAGGGCCACCTACGAGCAGTACTTC.

This chain uses TRBV2 with TRBJ1-1, with D possibly being TRBD1 (5 bases). Germline CDR1 reads SNHLY; CDR2 reads FYNNEI. V was clipped by 5 bases and J by 3 bases, with 13 bases between them. This CDR3 region has 14 residues. This CDR3 is CASSLLAGDTEAFF. For the CDR3, the DNA is TGTGCCAGCAGTCTCCTAGCGGGGGACACTGAAGCTTTCTTT. The whole variable domain, remainder taken from reference TRBV2 and TRBJ1-1, is EPEVTQTPSHQVTQMGQEVILRCVPISNHLYFYWYRQILGQKVEFLVSFYNNEISEKSEIFDDQFSVERPDGSNFTLKIRSTKLEDSAMYFCASSLLAGDTEAFFGQGTRLTVV.

The V gene is TRBV11-2, the J gene TRBJ2-2; 10 positions agree with TRBD2. Germline trimming cut 5 bases from V and 1 base from J; bases unmatched to any gene: 4. CDR3 length equals 16 residues. The germline V gene encodes CDR1 SGHAT and CDR2 FQNNGV. The CDR3 reads CASSPLAGENTGELFF. The CDR3 bases are TGTGCCAGCAGCCCCCTAGCGGGGGAGAACACCGGGGAGCTGTTTTTT.

The chain is built from TRBV4-2 and TRBJ2-3; TRBD2 is a possible D gene (6 bases). Trimming stripped 0 bases from V and 3 bases from J, with 16 bases between. Looked up from germline, CDR1 is LGHNA and CDR2 is YNFKEQ. CDR3 length: 17 amino acids. The CDR3 region is CASSQDYRDSLTDTQYF. Here the CDR3 DNA reads TGTGCCAGCAGCCAAGACTACCGGGACTCTTTGACAGATACGCAGTATTTT.

The V call is TRBV19, the J call TRBJ1-1; D is undetermined. The CDR3 sequence is 14 residues long. Germline-derived CDR1 and CDR2 are LNHDA and SQIVND (reference sequence). V was cut by 4 bases and J by 0 bases, with 9 bases left in between. CDR3 nucleotide sequence: TGTGCCAGTAGTACAGGATACATGAACACTGAAGCTTTCTTT. Its protein product is CASSTGYMNTEAFF.

J is TRBJ1-5 and V is TRBV4-1; 9 positions agree with TRBD1. CDR3 length equals 14 residues. The germline CDR1 and CDR2 sequences are MGHRA and YSYEKL. V gave up 4 bases and J gave up 3 bases; unmatched junction bases: 1. This CDR3 is CASSRDRDNQPQHF. The CDR3 coding sequence is TGCGCCAGCAGCCGGGACAGGGACAATCAGCCCCAGCATTTT.

The chain recombines TRBV5-1 with TRBJ2-5; 9 bases align to TRBD1. The DNA end lines up better with TRBJ2-7; the J call may be wrong. The CDR3 is made up of 15 amino acids. Germline V gene data show CDR1 as SGHRS and CDR2 as YFSETQ. Here the CDR3 reads CASSLAGTGSYEQYF. The DNA of the CDR3 is TGCGCCAGCAGCTTGGCCGGGACAGGGTCCTACGAGCAGTACTTC.

This rearrangement joins TRBV7-3 to TRBJ2-7; 7 nucleotides match TRBD2. Germline V gene sequence: CDR1 SGHTA, CDR2 FQGTGA. The CDR3 is made up of 16 amino acids. Germline trimming cut 3 bases from V and 3 bases from J; bases unmatched to any gene: 11. In DNA form, the CDR3 reads TGTGCCAGCAGCTTTCCCCCTTGGAGCGGGGACTACGAGCAGTACTTC. This codes for CASSFPPWSGDYEQYF.

A single count supports this clone. The chain combines TRBV7-2 with TRBJ1-6; 7 nucleotides match TRBD1. Germline V gives CDR1 SGHTA, CDR2 FQGNSA. This CDR3 is 16 amino acids long. V shed 5 bases and J 9 bases; nucleotides not matched to a gene: 13. CDR3 bases: TGTGCCAGCAGCCCTCCTCCGACAGGGCTACTTTCACCCCTCCACTTT. It specifies CASSPPPTGLLSPLHF.

CDR3 sequence: CASSPGQGHGYTF. CDR3 nucleotides: TGTGCCAGCTCGCCGGGACAGGGCCACGGCTACACCTTC. This sequence joins TRBV18 and TRBJ1-2, with 9 bases aligning to TRBD1. Germline V gives CDR1 KGHSH, CDR2 LQKENI. CDR3 length: 13 residues. Germline trimming cut 6 bases from V and 8 bases from J; bases unmatched to any gene: 7.

This chain joins TRBV9 and TRBJ2-2, with 9 nucleotides matching TRBD1. Trimming at V came to 5 bases and at J to 4 bases, leaving 21 bases not matched to a gene. Germline CDR1 SGDLS, CDR2 YYNGEE. The CDR3 sequence is 20 residues long. The CDR3 protein is CASSAKTGQGFPFATGELFF. As DNA, the CDR3 is TGTGCCAGCAGTGCGAAGACGGGACAGGGTTTCCCCTTTGCCACCGGGGAGCTGTTTTTT.

V and J are TRBV7-9 and TRBJ2-1; TRBD1 is a possible D gene (6 bases). With 3 bases removed from V and 6 bases from J, the gap between germline ends came to 12 bases. Germline values: CDR1 SEHNR, CDR2 FQNEAQ (reference sequence). This CDR3 spans 14 amino acids. The DNA of the CDR3 is TGTGCCAGCAGCTTGGGACAAGGGGGCAATGAGCAGTTCTTC. Its translation: CASSLGQGGNEQFF.

V is TRBV30 and J is TRBJ2-2; tentative D call: TRBD1 (5 bases). V shed 0 bases and J shed 3 bases, with 14 bases lying between them. Germline-derived CDR1 and CDR2 are GTSNPN and SVGIG (reference sequence). This CDR3 is 16 amino acids long. In DNA, the CDR3 is TGTGCCTGGAGTGTACTCGACAGCCGTGACACCGGGGAGCTGTTTTTT. Translation: CAWSVLDSRDTGELFF.

The chain uses TRBV6-1 and TRBJ1-1; no firm D call. Germline-derived CDR1 and CDR2 are MNHNS and SASEGT. Trimming removed 0 bases from V and 1 base from J, with 9 bases in between. This CDR3 has 15 residues. The CDR3 bases are TGTGCCAGCAGTGAAGCCCCGGGGAGGAACACTGAAGCTTTCTTT. Residues: CASSEAPGRNTEAFF.

The J gene is TRBJ1-5, the V gene TRBV4-3, with TRBD1 matching over 7 bases. Per germline, CDR1 LGHNA and CDR2 YSLEER. The CDR3 has 15 amino acids. V lost 0 bases, J lost 7 bases, and 6 bases stayed unmatched. As DNA, the CDR3 is TGCGCCAGCAGCCAAGATCGACAGGGACGACAGCCCCAGCATTTT. Protein sequence: CASSQDRQGRQPQHF.

V and J are TRBV19 and TRBJ1-5; D gene ambiguous. V was clipped by 1 base and J by 1 base, with 5 bases between them. The CDR3 is 14 amino acids. Germline V gives CDR1 LNHDA, CDR2 SQIVND (reference sequence). The CDR3, as DNA: TGTGCCAGTAGTATAGTAAAAAGCAATCAGCCCCAGCATTTT. Its translation: CASSIVKSNQPQHF.